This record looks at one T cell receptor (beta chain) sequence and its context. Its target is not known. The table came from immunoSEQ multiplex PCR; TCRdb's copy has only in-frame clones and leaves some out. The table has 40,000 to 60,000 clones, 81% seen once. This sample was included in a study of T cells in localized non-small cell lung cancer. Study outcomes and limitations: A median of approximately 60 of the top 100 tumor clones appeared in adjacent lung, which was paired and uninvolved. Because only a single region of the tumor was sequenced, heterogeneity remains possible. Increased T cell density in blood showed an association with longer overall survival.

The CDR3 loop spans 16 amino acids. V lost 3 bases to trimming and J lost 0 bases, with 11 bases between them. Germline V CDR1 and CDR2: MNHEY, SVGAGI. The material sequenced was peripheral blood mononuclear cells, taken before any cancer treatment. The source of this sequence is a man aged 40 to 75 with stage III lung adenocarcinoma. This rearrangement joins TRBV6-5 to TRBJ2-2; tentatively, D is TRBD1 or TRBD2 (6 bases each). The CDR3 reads CASSYFGGANTGELFF. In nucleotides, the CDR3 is TGTGCCAGCAGTTATTTCGGGGGCGCGAACACCGGGGAGCTGTTTTTT.